Below are 31 T cell receptor beta chains sequenced from a single sample in a study of T-cell reconstitution after alpha-beta-depleted transplantation in children. Unique molecular identifiers were incorporated during preparation of the TCRbeta library. TCRdb redid the calling of the PCR reads with MiXCR, one entry per CDR3 protein. The sample lists about 300,000 distinct CDR3 sequences, about 9.4% occurring once. Sequencing used PBMCs, obtained before TCRalphabeta/CD19-depleted stem cell transplant. These receptors were obtained from a boy younger than two with acute myeloid leukemia, due to receive a stem cell transplant.

This chain joins TRBV6-5 and TRBJ2-5; TRBD2 might be the D (7 bases). The germline V gene encodes CDR1 MNHEY and CDR2 SVGAGI. This CDR3 is 16 amino acids long. Trimming removed 2 bases from V and 3 bases from J, with 16 bases in between. Here the CDR3 DNA reads TGTGCCAGCAGTTACACCTACAGGGAGGGGGAAGAGACCCAGTACTTC. Its translation: CASSYTYREGEETQYF.

This clonotype appeared many times. The chain combines TRBV6-5 with TRBJ2-5; D is possibly TRBD2 (6 bases). Germline CDR1 is MNHEY and CDR2 is SVGAGI. The CDR3 contains 16 residues. The V end lost 0 bases, the J end lost 7 bases, and 18 bases lay between the germline ends. CDR3 coding DNA: TGTGCCAGCAGTTACTCATGGGGGAGGCTGACACGGACCCAGTACTTC. Amino acids: CASSYSWGRLTRTQYF.

At least ten counts were recorded for this clonotype. The rearrangement links TRBV19 to TRBJ2-7; D remains unclear. Trimming left V 6 bases short and J 1 base short, with 10 bases between. The CDR3 covers 13 residues. The germline V gene encodes CDR1 LNHDA and CDR2 SQIVND (reference sequence). The CDR3 reads CASSTTLSYEQYF. CDR3 coding DNA: TGTGCCAGTAGCACGACATTGTCCTACGAGCAGTACTTC. The variable domain in full, with the rest retrieved from reference TRBV19 and TRBJ2-7, is DGGITQSPKYLFRKEGQNVTLSCEQNLNHDAMYWYRQDPGQGLRLIYYSQIVNDFQKGDIAEGYSVSREKKESFPLTVTSAQKNPTAFYLCASSTTLSYEQYFGPGTRLTVT.

At least ten counts were recorded for this clonotype. The gene calls are TRBV7-9 and TRBJ2-1; 9 nucleotides agree with TRBD1. CDR3 length: 12 amino acids. Trimming at V came to 5 bases and at J to 10 bases, leaving 3 bases not matched to a gene. Looked up from germline, CDR1 is SEHNR and CDR2 is FQNEAQ (reference sequence). CDR3 protein: CASSRGTGEQFF. CDR3 nucleotide sequence: TGTGCCAGCAGCCGAGGGACAGGGGAGCAGTTCTTC.

This clonotype was found many times. The chain joins TRBV7-3 to TRBJ1-1, with D maybe TRBD1 (6 bases). V dropped 6 bases and J dropped 4 bases, with 18 bases sitting between them. Looked up from germline, CDR1 is SGHTA and CDR2 is FQGTGA. This CDR3 has 15 amino acids. CDR3 bases: TGTGCCAGCAGTAAGTGGGGGGGGGCGCCCACTGAAGCTTTCTTT. Translated: CASSKWGGAPTEAFF.

This clonotype was counted many times. V usage is TRBV10-3 and J usage is TRBJ1-1; 9 bases match TRBD1. Trimming removed 6 bases from V and 8 bases from J; junction bases left unmatched: 1. This CDR3 comprises 11 residues. Germline CDR1 ENHRY, CDR2 SYGVKD. CDR3 DNA sequence: TGTGCCATCAGAGGGACAGGGGAAGCTTTCTTT. It translates to CAIRGTGEAFF.

There are many counts of this clonotype. The V and J genes are TRBV20-1 and TRBJ2-1; 9 bases align to TRBD2. The CDR3 spans 15 residues. Per the germline V gene, CDR1 is DFQATT and CDR2 is SNEGSKA (reference sequence). V was clipped by 0 bases and J by 5 bases; unmatched bases: 5. CDR3 residues: CSARDLAGLHNEQFF. The CDR3 coding sequence is TGCAGTGCTAGAGATCTAGCGGGACTACACAATGAGCAGTTCTTC.

This clonotype was seen repeatedly, ten times or more. The J gene is TRBJ2-3, the V gene TRBV20-1; TRBD2 agrees at 9 bases. The V gene end was trimmed by 1 base and the J gene end by 11 bases; junction bases not matched to a gene: 16. CDR3 length equals 16 residues. Germline V gene lookup returns CDR1 DFQATT and CDR2 SNEGSKA (reference sequence). The CDR3 DNA follows: TGCAGTGCTAGAGGTGGCGCGGGGGGGGTGACTACGTGGCAGTATTTT. It codes for CSARGGAGGVTTWQYF.

This clonotype was seen ten or more times. V usage is TRBV5-1 and J usage is TRBJ2-7; no clear D. Germline-derived CDR1 and CDR2 are SGHRS and YFSETQ. The CDR3 is 14 amino acids. V lost 4 bases and J 5 bases, leaving 16 bases between the germline ends. The CDR3 loop is CASSPSTPNHEQYF. The CDR3 coding sequence is TGCGCCAGCAGCCCCTCGACTCCGAATCACGAGCAGTACTTC.

This clonotype was detected many times. The chain combines TRBV28 with TRBJ2-7; a weak D match, TRBD1 (6 bases). Germline lookup yields CDR1 MDHEN and CDR2 SYDVKM. Trimming shortened V by 6 bases and J by 11 bases, and 17 bases separated the two germline ends. The CDR3 is 12 residues long. CDR3 loop: CASRIRQGSEYF. The CDR3 DNA reads TGTGCCAGCAGAATACGTCAGGGGAGTGAGTACTTC.

The chain combines TRBV19 with TRBJ2-1; D is unresolved. The V gene's germline CDR1 is LNHDA and CDR2 SQIVND (reference sequence). The CDR3 has 13 residues. The V gene lost 6 bases and the J gene lost 4 bases, with 10 bases spanning the gap. The CDR3 reads CASSQSSYNEQFF. The CDR3 bases are TGTGCCAGTAGCCAGTCCTCGTACAATGAGCAGTTCTTC. Combining the CDR3 with reference TRBV19 and TRBJ2-1 gives the whole variable domain DGGITQSPKYLFRKEGQNVTLSCEQNLNHDAMYWYRQDPGQGLRLIYYSQIVNDFQKGDIAEGYSVSREKKESFPLTVTSAQKNPTAFYLCASSQSSYNEQFFGPGTRLTVL.

V and J are TRBV5-1 and TRBJ1-4; D unclear. This CDR3 is 15 amino acids long. Germline V CDR1 and CDR2: SGHRS, YFSETQ. V lost 4 bases and J 0 bases, leaving 10 bases between the germline ends. CDR3 nucleotide sequence: TGCGCCAGCAGCCGAACCGGGACAACTAATGAAAAACTGTTTTTT. This translates into CASSRTGTTNEKLFF.

Ten or more counts support this clonotype. The chain joins TRBV6-5 to TRBJ2-1; TRBD2 might be the D (6 bases). The V end lost 2 bases, the J end lost 6 bases, and 8 bases lay between the germline ends. The CDR3 is made up of 13 amino acids. Germline-derived CDR1 and CDR2 are MNHEY and SVGAGI. The CDR3 DNA sequence: TGTGCCAGCAGTTACGGGCGGGGCAATGAGCAGTTCTTC. Encoded protein: CASSYGRGNEQFF.

This clonotype occurred many times. This rearrangement joins TRBV18 to TRBJ1-5; 8 bases match TRBD1. Trimming took 6 bases from V and 6 from J; bases not matched to a gene: 7. The CDR3 length is 14 residues. In germline, CDR1 is KGHSH, CDR2 LQKENI. Here the CDR3 DNA reads TGTGCCAGCTCGCGGACAGGGTGGGCTCAGCCCCAGCATTTT. Translated, it gives CASSRTGWAQPQHF.

This chain uses TRBV28 with TRBJ2-3, with a weak D call TRBD2 (5 bases). With 6 bases removed from V and 0 bases from J, the gap between germline ends came to 7 bases. CDR3 length: 13 amino acids. Germline values: CDR1 MDHEN, CDR2 SYDVKM. In nucleotides, the CDR3 is TGTGCCAGCAGAGACTACAGCACAGATACGCAGTATTTT. This translates into CASRDYSTDTQYF.

This clonotype was detected many times. The chain has TRBV18 and TRBJ2-5; 10 nucleotides align to TRBD1. V gave up 5 bases and J gave up 5 bases; unmatched junction bases: 5. The CDR3 extends over 14 amino acids. CDR1 and CDR2 from the germline V gene are KGHSH and LQKENI. The CDR3 DNA is TGTGCCAGCTCAGCGGGACAGGGGCTGGAGACCCAGTACTTC. Residues: CASSAGQGLETQYF. The variable domain in full, completed from reference TRBV18 and TRBJ2-5, reads NAGVMQNPRHLVRRRGQEARLRCSPMKGHSHVYWYRQLPEEGLKFMVYLQKENIIDESGMPKERFSAEFPKEGPSILRIQQVVRGDSAAYFCASSAGQGLETQYFGPGTRLLVL.

This clonotype was observed at least ten times. V gene TRBV5-1 combines with J gene TRBJ1-5; D is unclear. Germline values: CDR1 SGHRS, CDR2 YFSETQ. There are 14 residues in the CDR3. Trimming removed 4 bases at V and 3 bases at J, with 11 bases between. Written as DNA, the CDR3 is TGCGCCAGCAGCCCGGGCGGGGTCAATCAGCCCCAGCATTTT. Amino acids: CASSPGGVNQPQHF.

This clonotype was seen at least ten times. This sequence joins TRBV2 and TRBJ1-1; a weak D match, TRBD1 (5 bases). This CDR3 has 14 residues. Trimming cost V 6 bases and J 2 bases, with 13 bases left between them. Per germline, CDR1 SNHLY and CDR2 FYNNEI. The CDR3 DNA sequence: TGTGCCAGCAGGCCCCCCAGGGCCAACACTGAAGCTTTCTTT. It yields the protein CASRPPRANTEAFF.

This clonotype was recorded at least ten times. V usage is TRBV20-1 and J usage is TRBJ1-1; D remains ambiguous. V dropped 6 bases and J dropped 3 bases, with 8 bases sitting between them. Germline V gene sequence: CDR1 DFQATT, CDR2 SNEGSKA (reference sequence). CDR3 size: 11 residues. The CDR3 DNA is TGCAGTGCGGACGGACACACTGAAGCTTTCTTT. Protein: CSADGHTEAFF.

This clonotype was observed at least ten times. CDR3 sequence (DNA): TGCGCCAGCAGCCAAGGACAGGGCACCTCCTACGAGCAGTACTTC. Translation gives CASSQGQGTSYEQYF. The chain is built from TRBV4-1 and TRBJ2-7; TRBD1 agrees at 7 bases. Germline-derived CDR1 and CDR2 are MGHRA and YSYEKL. The CDR3 is 15 residues long. Trimming took 1 base from V and 0 from J; bases not matched to a gene: 3.

This clonotype was counted at least ten times. The chain has TRBV4-1 and TRBJ2-3; D is ambiguous. The CDR3 is 15 residues long. Germline V gene sequence: CDR1 MGHRA, CDR2 YSYEKL. Trimming cost V 1 base and J 4 bases, with 12 bases left between them. The CDR3 DNA follows: TGCGCCAGCAGCCAAGCAGCGTTTCGAGCAGATACGCAGTATTTT. This encodes CASSQAAFRADTQYF.

This clonotype was observed many times. The rearrangement joins TRBV7-9 to TRBJ2-7; D is unclear. Per the germline V gene, CDR1 is SEHNR and CDR2 is FQNEAQ (reference sequence). Trimming removed 2 bases from V and 0 bases from J, with 14 bases in between. The CDR3 runs to 16 residues. CDR3: CASSLRVKTHSYEQYF. CDR3 bases: TGTGCCAGCAGCTTAAGGGTAAAAACCCACTCCTACGAGCAGTACTTC.

This clonotype came up a few times. The J gene is TRBJ2-1, the V gene TRBV6-5; TRBD1 aligns across 7 bases. Unmatched junction bases numbered 1, after V lost 1 base and J lost 4 bases. CDR1 MNHEY and CDR2 SVGAGI come from the germline V gene. The CDR3 is 14 residues long. The CDR3: CASSYYRGYNEQFF. The CDR3 bases are TGTGCCAGCAGTTACTACAGGGGTTACAATGAGCAGTTCTTC.

This clonotype was detected ten times or more. The chain employs TRBV6-5 and TRBJ2-7; 10 positions match TRBD2. The germline V gene encodes CDR1 MNHEY and CDR2 SVGAGI. This CDR3 comprises 15 residues. With 0 bases clipped from V and 4 bases from J, the junction kept 3 bases outside the gene matches. This chain's CDR3 is CASSYSRTSGYEQYF. CDR3 in DNA: TGTGCCAGCAGTTACTCGAGGACTAGCGGTTACGAGCAGTACTTC.

This clonotype was recorded once. The V gene is TRBV6-5, the J gene TRBJ2-5, with D perhaps matching TRBD1 (6 bases). V was shortened by 0 bases and J by 7 bases, with 15 bases between the two germline ends. The length of the CDR3 is 15 residues. Germline CDR1 is MNHEY and CDR2 is SVGAGI. The DNA of the CDR3 is TGTGCCAGCAGTTACTCAGGGGGTAGAGTCGGGACCCAGTACTTC. Protein sequence: CASSYSGGRVGTQYF.

This clonotype occurred many times. This chain joins TRBV28 and TRBJ1-4, with D unresolved. CDR1 and CDR2 (germline): MDHEN, SYDVKM. The CDR3 covers 16 residues. Deletions cut 3 bases from V and 0 bases from J, with 11 bases between. The CDR3 region has the DNA TGTGCCAGCAGTTTCCTCTGGCGAGCAACTAATGAAAAACTGTTTTTT. Its protein product is CASSFLWRATNEKLFF.

This clonotype occurred a few times. This chain uses TRBV6-1 with TRBJ2-4; TRBD2 matches at 12 bases. V was pared by 6 bases and J by 6 bases, with 6 bases of the junction left unmatched. Germline-derived CDR1 and CDR2 are MNHNS and SASEGT. This CDR3 spans 15 amino acids. CDR3 sequence: CASSPPGLAGNIQYF. The CDR3 nucleotides are TGTGCCAGCAGCCCACCGGGACTAGCGGGAAACATTCAGTACTTC.

In this sample, this clonotype turned up many times. This rearrangement joins TRBV7-2 to TRBJ2-3; D is undetermined. V lost 0 bases, J lost 6 bases, and 10 bases lay in between. The CDR3 spans 14 residues. Germline assignment: CDR1 SGHTA and CDR2 FQGNSA. As DNA, the CDR3 is TGTGCCAGCAGCTTAGCGCATGACGGGGATACGCAGTATTTT. This sequence encodes CASSLAHDGDTQYF.

This clonotype was observed a handful of times. The chain combines TRBV29-1 with TRBJ1-2, with 9 bases identical to TRBD1. The CDR3 is 14 amino acids. The trim removed 2 bases at V and 5 bases at J, leaving 6 bases unmatched. The V gene's germline CDR1 is SQVTM and CDR2 ANQGSEA. The CDR3 is CSVEWTGAVYGYTF. The DNA for the CDR3 is TGCAGCGTTGAATGGACAGGGGCGGTTTATGGCTACACCTTC.

Many counts were recorded for this clonotype. This chain uses TRBV6-2 or TRBV6-3 with TRBJ1-1, with D unresolved. CDR1 is MNHEY and CDR2 is SVGEGT in the germline V gene. V was cut by 6 bases and J by 8 bases, with 16 bases left in between. CDR3 size: 13 residues. The CDR3 protein is CASRFFSGREAFF. CDR3 DNA sequence: TGTGCCAGCAGATTCTTTTCCGGGAGGGAAGCTTTCTTT.

This clonotype occurred many times. No conserved phenylalanine or tryptophan ends this CDR3, so it is likely a read error. The V and J genes are TRBV5-1 and TRBJ2-7; perhaps TRBD1 as D (6 bases). The CDR3 totals 16 residues. V lost 4 bases, J lost 3 bases, and 20 bases lay in between. Germline values: CDR1 SGHRS, CDR2 YFSETQ. The CDR3 loop is CASSPRAGDTLYEQYS. In DNA, the CDR3 is TGCGCCAGCAGCCCTCGAGCAGGGGACACCCTCTACGAGCAGTACTCC.